The 14 T cell receptor beta chains below all came from one sample that was sequenced in a study of shared clonotypes between healthy human individuals. Sequencing was performed with immunoSEQ multiplex PCR; in TCRdb, only in-frame clones are kept and a portion is missing. The sample records hundreds of thousands of clones, roughly 78% being singletons. Sample: memory CD4+ T cells sorted from blood. As to subset: CD45RA-negative fraction. All receptors come from a woman aged 30 to 39 in good health.

This clone has more than one count but fewer than ten. J is TRBJ1-3 and V is TRBV28; no firm D call. V lost 5 bases, J lost 0 bases, and 8 bases lay in between. This CDR3 is 14 amino acids long. Germline CDR1 is MDHEN and CDR2 is SYDVKM. CDR3: CASSAPVSGNTIYF. In nucleotides, the CDR3 is TGTGCCAGCAGTGCGCCAGTCTCTGGAAACACCATATATTTT.

A few counts support this clone. Other DNA sequences in the sample encode the same CDR3. The V and J genes are TRBV6-1 and TRBJ1-5; D gene unclear. V was pared by 7 bases and J by 0 bases, with 7 bases between. Germline V gives CDR1 MNHNS, CDR2 SASEGT. The CDR3 runs to 13 residues. The CDR3 sequence: CASNLYSNQPQHF. The DNA of the CDR3 is TGTGCCAGCAACCTATATAGCAATCAGCCCCAGCATTTT.

Concerning this clone: The same CDR3 arises from other DNA sequences in this sample as well. The J gene is TRBJ2-2, the V gene TRBV7-9, with a tentative D call TRBD1 (5 bases). Germline lookup yields CDR1 SEHNR and CDR2 FQNEAQ (reference sequence). Trimming cost V 1 base and J 4 bases, with 10 bases left between them. The CDR3 is made up of 15 amino acids. The CDR3 coding sequence is TGTGCCAGCAGCTTAGGCCAGGGTAGCACCGGGGAGCTGTTTTTT. It yields the protein CASSLGQGSTGELFF.

As concerns this clone: The same CDR3 also results from other DNA sequences found in this sample. The rearrangement links TRBV7-2 to TRBJ2-5; D ambiguous. There are 13 residues in the CDR3. V was trimmed by 1 base and J by 1 base, leaving 4 bases between them. Germline V gives CDR1 SGHTA, CDR2 FQGNSA. For the CDR3, the DNA is TGTGCCAGCAGCTTAGGTCTCCAAGAGACCCAGTACTTC. Protein product: CASSLGLQETQYF.

The gene calls are TRBV5-6 and TRBJ1-4; D gene uncertain. Germline lookup yields CDR1 SGHDT and CDR2 YYEEEE. V was shortened by 0 bases and J by 9 bases, with 0 bases between the two germline ends. The CDR3 extends over 10 amino acids. Here the CDR3 reads CASSLEKLFF. DNA for the CDR3: TGTGCCAGCAGCTTGGAAAAACTGTTTTTT. Variable domain in full (rest from reference TRBV5-6 and TRBJ1-4): DAGVTQSPTHLIKTRGQQVTLRCSPKSGHDTVSWYQQALGQGPQFIFQYYEEEERQRGNFPDRFSGHQFPNYSSELNVNALLLGDSALYLCASSLEKLFFGSGTQLSVL.

The rearrangement uses TRBV13 and TRBJ1-2; D uncertain. Germline values: CDR1 PRHDT, CDR2 FYEKMQ (reference sequence). The CDR3 covers 14 residues. Deletions cut 5 bases from V and 4 bases from J, with 14 bases between. The CDR3 DNA sequence: TGTGCCAGCAGCAAGCTGGGTGACGCCTATGGCTACACCTTC. Its translation is CASSKLGDAYGYTF.

This chain links TRBV21-1 with TRBJ2-3; TRBD2 is taken as the D call from the table, unchecked against the DNA. TRBV21-1 has pseudogene status. The CDR3 runs to 20 residues. CDR3 DNA: TGTGCCAGCAGCAAAGGGCTTAAGGCCGGGCGGGAGTTTTGCACAGATACACAGTATTTT. Its protein product is CASSKGLKAGREFCTDTQYF.

This clone was counted between two and nine times. V and J are TRBV10-3 and TRBJ2-7; D is ambiguous. Germline V gene data show CDR1 as ENHRY and CDR2 as SYGVKD. The CDR3 has 14 residues. The V and J ends lost 10 bases and 7 bases respectively, with 23 bases between them. The CDR3 here is CASARALGLREQYF. In nucleotides, the CDR3 is TGTGCCAGCGCCCGGGCTCTGGGTCTGAGGGAGCAGTACTTC.

The rearrangement uses TRBV6-1 and TRBJ2-1; D tentatively fits TRBD1 or TRBD2 (5 bases each). V lost 4 bases, J lost 0 bases, and 13 bases lay in between. CDR3 size: 16 residues. In germline, CDR1 is MNHNS, CDR2 SASEGT. The DNA for the CDR3 is TGTGCCAGCAGTGCCCGGGACGTAAGCTCCTACAATGAGCAGTTCTTC. It translates to CASSARDVSSYNEQFF.

V gene TRBV9 combines with J gene TRBJ1-1, with TRBD1 identical over 10 bases. The junction had 10 bases not matched to a gene; V was cut back by 4 bases and J by 4 bases. Germline lookup yields CDR1 SGDLS and CDR2 YYNGEE. This CDR3 is built from 16 residues. This CDR3 is CASSHRQGAGTTEAFF. CDR3 DNA sequence: TGTGCCAGCAGCCATCGACAGGGGGCGGGGACCACTGAAGCTTTCTTT.

The V and J genes are TRBV15 and TRBJ2-1, with TRBD1 matching 8 bases. J was trimmed by 5 bases and V by 1 base; bases with no gene match: 7. Germline values: CDR1 LNHNV, CDR2 YYDKDF (reference sequence). The CDR3 covers 16 residues. For the CDR3, the DNA is TGTGCCACCAGCAGAGTCAGGACAGGGTATCACAATGAGCAGTTCTTC. Amino acid sequence: CATSRVRTGYHNEQFF.

V is TRBV19 and J is TRBJ2-1, with 15 positions matching TRBD2. The trim removed 7 bases at V and 8 bases at J, leaving 9 bases unmatched. Germline CDR1 LNHDA, CDR2 SQIVND (reference sequence). The CDR3 loop spans 16 amino acids. CDR3 protein: CASNYRTSGRAHEQFF. CDR3 bases: TGTGCCAGTAACTACCGGACTAGCGGGAGGGCCCATGAGCAGTTCTTC.

In this sample, this clone turned up once. The chain uses TRBV10-1 and TRBJ2-7; D not resolved. This CDR3 region has 13 residues. With 2 bases removed from V and 6 bases from J, the gap between germline ends came to 11 bases. Germline lookup yields CDR1 WNHNN and CDR2 SYGVQD (reference sequence). The CDR3 DNA follows: TGCGCCAGCAGTGAGAACATGTATTCCGAGCAGTACTTC. Amino acid sequence: CASSENMYSEQYF.

The chain links TRBV9 to TRBJ1-2; D remains ambiguous. The germline V and J ends were trimmed by 3 bases and 8 bases, with 20 bases remaining between them. The CDR3 loop spans 15 amino acids. Germline V gene sequence: CDR1 SGDLS, CDR2 YYNGEE. CDR3 loop: CASSGLQFFWGGYTF. As DNA, the CDR3 is TGTGCCAGCAGCGGACTACAGTTCTTCTGGGGAGGCTACACCTTC.